These 4 T cell receptor beta chains came from one sample sequenced in a study of T-cell reconstitution after alpha-beta-depleted transplantation in children. Unique molecular identifiers featured in how the TCRbeta library was prepared. TCRdb recomputed calls from the PCR reads with MiXCR, one row per CDR3 protein. The sample lists about 540,000 distinct CDR3 sequences, about a quarter seen once, with approximately 39% in the top ten. Sequencing used PBMCs, obtained before TCRalphabeta/CD19-depleted stem cell transplant. The receptors were sampled from a boy under two years old with Wiskott-Aldrich syndrome, due to receive a stem cell transplant.

The chain uses TRBV20-1 and TRBJ2-3, with unresolved D. V shed 0 bases and J shed 2 bases, with 12 bases lying between them. Germline V CDR1 and CDR2: DFQATT, SNEGSKA (reference sequence). This CDR3 has 15 residues. CDR3 protein: CSARDFGPPTDTQYF. Here the CDR3 DNA reads TGCAGTGCTAGAGATTTCGGGCCGCCCACAGATACGCAGTATTTT.

This chain links TRBV5-1 with TRBJ2-5; D is ambiguous. Germline CDR1 is SGHRS and CDR2 is YFSETQ. The CDR3 consists of 13 residues. Between the trimmed V and J ends, which lost 4 bases and 4 bases, there was a span of 11 bases. The CDR3: CASSPSSPETQYF. DNA for the CDR3: TGCGCCAGCAGCCCCTCTTCGCCAGAGACCCAGTACTTC.

V and J are TRBV5-1 and TRBJ2-7; 8 bases agree with TRBD1. The CDR3 contains 14 residues. With 4 bases clipped from V and 3 bases from J, the junction kept 6 bases outside the gene matches. CDR1 and CDR2 (germline): SGHRS, YFSETQ. CDR3 protein: CASSLTGALYEQYF. CDR3 bases: TGCGCCAGCAGCCTGACAGGGGCCCTCTACGAGCAGTACTTC.

This chain links TRBV20-1 with TRBJ1-3; D possibly corresponds to TRBD1 (6 bases). Trimming left V 3 bases short and J 2 bases short, with 17 bases between. Germline lookup yields CDR1 DFQATT and CDR2 SNEGSKA (reference sequence). This CDR3 region has 16 residues. CDR3 protein: CSASRLTGSTGNTIYF. Written as DNA, the CDR3 is TGCAGTGCTAGCCGTCTGACAGGTTCGACTGGAAACACCATATATTTT.